This T cell receptor beta chain was retrieved from a study of blood T cell repertoires in COVID-19. Study-wide context: Donors in the United States, Italy and Spain gave samples during acute or convalescent COVID-19. Sample material is recorded as cDNA or gDNA derived from T cells, B-cell-depleted T cells, or PBMCs.

Source study methods: Reference gene primer amplification gave nucleated cell count estimates. Data came from immunoSEQ multiplex PCR; TCRdb stores just in-frame clones and leaves some out. The V and J calls and clone size were taken over from that table, and D and trimming were inferred from the DNA. This table has around 200,000 clones, about 80% appearing once. Trimming cost V 5 bases and J 0 bases, with 8 bases left between them. Germline lookup yields CDR1 MNHEY and CDR2 SVGAGI. CDR3 length equals 14 residues. Sequencing used peripheral blood. This receptor was identified in a human donor in a cohort sampled during active COVID-19. J is TRBJ1-5 and V is TRBV6-5; unclear D gene. The CDR3 DNA reads as TGTGCCAGCAGTAGCCGAAATAGCAATCAGCCCCAGCATTTT. It is translated as CASSSRNSNQPQHF.